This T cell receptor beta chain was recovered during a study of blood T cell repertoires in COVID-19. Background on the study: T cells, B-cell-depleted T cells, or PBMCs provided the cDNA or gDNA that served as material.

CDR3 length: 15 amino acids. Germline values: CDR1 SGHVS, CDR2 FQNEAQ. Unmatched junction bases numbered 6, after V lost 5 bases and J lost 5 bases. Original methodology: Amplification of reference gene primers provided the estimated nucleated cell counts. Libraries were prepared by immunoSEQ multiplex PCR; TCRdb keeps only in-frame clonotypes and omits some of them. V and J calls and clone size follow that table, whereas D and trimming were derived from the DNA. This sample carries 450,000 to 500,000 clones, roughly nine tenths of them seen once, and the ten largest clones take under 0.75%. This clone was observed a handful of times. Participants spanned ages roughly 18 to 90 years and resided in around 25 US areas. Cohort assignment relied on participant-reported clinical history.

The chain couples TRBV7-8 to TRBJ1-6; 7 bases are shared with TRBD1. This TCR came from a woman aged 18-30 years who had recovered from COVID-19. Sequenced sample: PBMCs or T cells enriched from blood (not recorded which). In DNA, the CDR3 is TGTGCCAGCAGCGTGGAGGGGGCGGATAATTCACCCCTCCACTTT. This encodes CASSVEGADNSPLHF.